The 14 T cell receptor beta chains reported below all come from one sample, sequenced in a study of blood T cell repertoires in COVID-19. The table came from immunoSEQ multiplex PCR; TCRdb's copy has only in-frame clones and leaves some out. Among 190,000 or so clones listed, approximately 90% were seen once. Sample: peripheral blood. The origin of the receptors is a woman younger than 35 who had recovered from COVID-19.

The CDR3 sequence is CARKDRAGEKLFF. The DNA of the CDR3 is TGTGCCAGGAAAGACAGGGCGGGTGAAAAACTGTTTTTT. The V gene is TRBV2, the J gene TRBJ1-4; 7 bases map to TRBD1. The CDR3 is 13 amino acids. With 9 bases clipped from V and 7 bases from J, the junction kept 8 bases outside the gene matches. Looked up from germline, CDR1 is SNHLY and CDR2 is FYNNEI.

This rearrangement joins TRBV5-4 to TRBJ1-2; TRBD1 is a possible D gene (5 bases). From germline, CDR1 is SGHNT and CDR2 YYREEE (reference sequence). The length of the CDR3 is 15 residues. The ends were cut back, 0 bases at V and 6 bases at J, with 15 bases in the middle. In DNA, the CDR3 is TGTGCCAGCAGCTTGGGGCAGGGAAGTGTTAATGGCTACACCTTC. It yields the protein CASSLGQGSVNGYTF.

This rearrangement joins TRBV27 to TRBJ1-5; the D is unclear. Trimming stripped 2 bases from V and 0 bases from J, with 5 bases between. Germline V gene lookup returns CDR1 MNHEY and CDR2 SMNVEV (reference sequence). The CDR3 extends over 14 amino acids. Here the CDR3 reads CASSLSGSNQPQHF. As DNA, the CDR3 is TGTGCCAGCAGTTTAAGCGGTAGCAATCAGCCCCAGCATTTT.

This sequence joins TRBV5-6 and TRBJ2-5; 9 bases align to TRBD1. CDR1 is SGHDT, CDR2 YYEEEE, per germline. After removal of 4 bases from V and 2 bases from J, the junction contained 9 bases not matched to a gene. The CDR3 is made up of 16 amino acids. CDR3 bases: TGTGCCAGCAGCGTAGACAGGGGGATAGGGCAAGAGACCCAGTACTTC. As protein: CASSVDRGIGQETQYF.

J is TRBJ2-5 and V is TRBV5-6, with 10 nucleotides matching TRBD1. The length of the CDR3 is 15 residues. Germline V gene data show CDR1 as SGHDT and CDR2 as YYEEEE. The trim removed 4 bases at V and 2 bases at J, leaving 5 bases unmatched. CDR3 amino acids: CASSIRTGGQETQYF. The CDR3 nucleotides read TGTGCCAGCAGCATACGGACAGGGGGGCAAGAGACCCAGTACTTC.

The chain links TRBV18 to TRBJ1-1; D is possibly TRBD1 (5 bases). Germline V gene sequence: CDR1 KGHSH, CDR2 LQKENI. V was clipped by 4 bases and J by 5 bases, with 11 bases between them. The CDR3 length is 13 residues. CDR3 residues: CASSRADSTEAFF. The CDR3 DNA follows: TGTGCCAGCTCACGGGCCGACAGTACTGAAGCTTTCTTT.

The count of this clone is one. This rearrangement joins TRBV21-1 to TRBJ2-1; the table's D call, TRBD2, has no DNA check behind it. TRBV21-1 is given as a pseudogene. The length of the CDR3 is 16 residues. The CDR3 spells CASSKTTSSLLLRQFF. The CDR3 DNA sequence: TGTGCCAGCAGCAAAACGACTAGCTCCCTTCTCTTACGGCAGTTCTTC.

This rearrangement joins TRBV12-3 or TRBV12-4 to TRBJ2-7, with D possibly matching TRBD2 (6 bases). CDR3 length equals 12 residues. Trimming took off 3 bases at V and 5 bases at J, with 8 bases between the two ends. The chain's CDR3 is CASSFGGNEQYV. The CDR3 nucleotides are TGTGCCAGCAGTTTCGGGGGAAACGAGCAGTACGTC.

The V gene is TRBV7-8, the J gene TRBJ1-2; 7 positions match TRBD1. The germline CDR1 and CDR2 sequences are SGHVS and FQNEAQ. With V trimmed by 5 bases and J by 4 bases, 1 base remained unmatched. CDR3 length: 12 residues. In nucleotides, the CDR3 is TGTGCCAGCAGCCGGGACAGCTATGGCTACACCTTC. This gives the protein CASSRDSYGYTF.

J is TRBJ1-6 and V is TRBV19; D is unclear. CDR3 length: 14 amino acids. Trimming took off 7 bases at V and 5 bases at J, with 12 bases between the two ends. Germline V CDR1 and CDR2: LNHDA, SQIVND (reference sequence). Here the CDR3 DNA reads TGTGCCAGTACCGGAAGGCAGGATAATTCACCCCTCCACTTT. This sequence encodes CASTGRQDNSPLHF.

In nucleotides, the CDR3 is TGCAGTGCTAGTGACGGGCGGGAGGGCCTTAGTTCCTACGAGCAGTACGTC. As protein: CSASDGREGLSSYEQYV. The chain links TRBV20-1 to TRBJ2-7; 9 positions match TRBD2. CDR1 DFQATT and CDR2 SNEGSKA come from the germline V gene (reference sequence). This CDR3 comprises 17 residues. Losses at the gene ends were 3 bases for V and 1 base for J; bases not matched to a gene: 13.

The V gene is TRBV7-2, the J gene TRBJ2-7, with 8 bases that match TRBD2. This CDR3 has 14 amino acids. Losses at the gene ends were 3 bases for V and 1 base for J; bases not matched to a gene: 2. Germline-derived CDR1 and CDR2 are SGHTA and FQGNSA. CDR3 region: CASSFAGGSYEQYF. The CDR3 DNA reads as TGTGCCAGCAGCTTTGCGGGGGGATCCTACGAGCAGTACTTC.

The sample holds a few counts of this clone. This chain joins TRBV6-2 or TRBV6-3 and TRBJ1-1; weak D call: TRBD1 (6 bases). The length of the CDR3 is 15 residues. The germline V gene has CDR1 MNHEY and CDR2 SVGEGT. V lost 5 bases to trimming and J lost 1 base, with 14 bases between them. CDR3 sequence: CASSTHRESNTEAFF. The CDR3 nucleotides are TGTGCCAGCAGTACCCACAGGGAATCGAACACTGAAGCTTTCTTT.

The gene calls are TRBV11-1 and TRBJ2-2; D is unresolved. This CDR3 is built from 14 residues. The V and J ends lost 1 base and 7 bases respectively, with 10 bases between them. CDR1 is SGHAT, CDR2 FQDESV, per germline (reference sequence). The chain's CDR3 is CASSLGSLGGELFF. The CDR3 DNA sequence: TGTGCCAGCAGCTTAGGTAGCCTCGGCGGGGAGCTGTTTTTT.